The 22 T cell receptor beta chains given below trace back to one sample, sequenced in a study of blood T cell repertoires in COVID-19. The assay was immunoSEQ multiplex PCR, and TCRdb's table has in-frame clones only and misses some. The data hold over 75,000 clones, with around four fifths observed a single time. The sequenced material came from peripheral blood. These receptors were obtained from a human donor in a cohort sampled during active COVID-19.

This clone was seen just once. The chain is built from TRBV5-1 and TRBJ1-1; D unresolved. With 0 bases removed from V and 3 bases from J, the gap between germline ends came to 9 bases. CDR1 and CDR2 from the germline V gene are SGHRS and YFSETQ. CDR3 size: 14 residues. The CDR3 DNA sequence: TGCGCCAGCAGCTTGGCCATCTCGGACACTGAAGCTTTCTTT. It codes for CASSLAISDTEAFF. The full variable domain, completed using reference TRBV5-1 and TRBJ1-1, is KAGVTQTPRYLIKTRGQQVTLSCSPISGHRSVSWYQQTPGQGLQFLFEYFSETQRNKGNFPGRFSGRQFSNSRSEMNVSTLELGDSALYLCASSLAISDTEAFFGQGTRLTVV.

The genes are TRBV19 and TRBJ1-5, with D tentatively TRBD1 (5 bases). This CDR3 has 17 residues. Between the trimmed V and J ends, which lost 5 bases and 5 bases, there was a span of 22 bases. From germline, CDR1 is LNHDA and CDR2 SQIVND (reference sequence). The chain's CDR3 is CASSVRADSGGDQPQHF. The CDR3 bases are TGTGCCAGTAGTGTCCGGGCCGACAGTGGGGGGGATCAGCCCCAGCATTTT. The full variable domain, in which reference TRBV19 and TRBJ1-5 provide the parts outside the CDR3, is DGGITQSPKYLFRKEGQNVTLSCEQNLNHDAMYWYRQDPGQGLRLIYYSQIVNDFQKGDIAEGYSVSREKKESFPLTVTSAQKNPTAFYLCASSVRADSGGDQPQHFGDGTRLSIL.

V and J are TRBV27 and TRBJ1-4; 7 bases align to TRBD1. Germline values: CDR1 MNHEY, CDR2 SMNVEV (reference sequence). This CDR3 has 15 amino acids. Unmatched junction bases numbered 9, after V lost 6 bases and J lost 5 bases. The CDR3 region has the DNA TGTGCCAGCAGGACCTACAGGGGCGAAAATGAAAAACTGTTTTTT. Encoded protein: CASRTYRGENEKLFF.

A single count supports this clone. This rearrangement joins TRBV29-1 to TRBJ2-3, with D tentatively TRBD1 (6 bases). This CDR3 is 13 amino acids long. Looked up from germline, CDR1 is SQVTM and CDR2 is ANQGSEA. V was clipped by 8 bases and J by 9 bases, with 21 bases between them. The CDR3 here is CSKQEGGRETQYF. DNA for the CDR3: TGCAGCAAACAGGAAGGGGGTAGGGAAACGCAGTATTTT.

The rearrangement joins TRBV5-4 to TRBJ1-1, with D maybe TRBD1 (5 bases). This CDR3 has 16 residues. V lost 0 bases, J lost 5 bases, and 17 bases lay in between. Germline V gene sequence: CDR1 SGHNT, CDR2 YYREEE (reference sequence). The CDR3 nucleotides read TGTGCCAGCAGCTTGGGTCACAACGTCCGGGGGACTGAAGCTTTCTTT. It translates to CASSLGHNVRGTEAFF.

The rearrangement links TRBV4-1 to TRBJ2-7; the D is unclear. Trimming removed 1 base from V and 3 bases from J, with 7 bases in between. The CDR3 spans 13 residues. From germline, CDR1 is MGHRA and CDR2 YSYEKL. CDR3 sequence (DNA): TGCGCCAGCAGCCAAGCCCCCAGCTACGAGCAGTACTTC. Protein product: CASSQAPSYEQYF.

The chain links TRBV6-5 to TRBJ1-5, with D possibly matching TRBD1 (5 bases). CDR3 size: 15 residues. Germline loops: CDR1 MNHEY, CDR2 SVGAGI. V was pared by 2 bases and J by 6 bases, with 14 bases between. The DNA for the CDR3 is TGTGCCAGCAGTTACGAGACAGCCAACCGTCAGCCCCAGCATTTT. Its protein product is CASSYETANRQPQHF.

The chain recombines TRBV19 with TRBJ1-5, with TRBD1 matching over 11 bases. CDR1 LNHDA and CDR2 SQIVND come from the germline V gene (reference sequence). The length of the CDR3 is 18 residues. With V trimmed by 5 bases and J by 0 bases, 9 bases remained unmatched. CDR3 region: CASSVGTGGRYSNQPQHF. The CDR3 region has the DNA TGTGCCAGTAGTGTCGGGACAGGGGGACGTTATAGCAATCAGCCCCAGCATTTT.

This clone was seen a handful of times. V is TRBV5-4 and J is TRBJ1-1; 10 bases match TRBD1. V trimming: 3 bases; J trimming: 1 base; junction bases outside the gene matches: 6. This CDR3 contains 16 residues. CDR1 is SGHNT, CDR2 YYREEE, per germline (reference sequence). CDR3 sequence (DNA): TGTGCCAGCAGCTCCTGGGGACAGGGGAGGAACACTGAAGCTTTCTTT. It specifies CASSSWGQGRNTEAFF.

The chain couples TRBV29-1 to TRBJ1-1; a weak D match, TRBD1 (6 bases). Trimming took 4 bases from V and 1 from J, leaving 13 bases between them. Looked up from germline, CDR1 is SQVTM and CDR2 is ANQGSEA. This CDR3 comprises 14 residues. CDR3 region: CSVGGTRENTEAFF. The CDR3 nucleotides read TGCAGCGTTGGAGGGACAAGGGAGAACACTGAAGCTTTCTTT.

This chain links TRBV7-9 with TRBJ1-2; TRBD1 matches 8 bases. Germline V gene sequence: CDR1 SEHNR, CDR2 FQNEAQ (reference sequence). The length of the CDR3 is 15 residues. The V segment lost 5 bases and the J segment 5 bases; nucleotides outside the gene matches: 10. The CDR3 region has the DNA TGTGCCAGCAGCGATCGAGGACAGGGAGGATATGGCTACACCTTC. Its translation is CASSDRGQGGYGYTF.

The chain couples TRBV18 to TRBJ2-1, with 8 bases aligning to TRBD1. V was clipped by 4 bases and J by 7 bases; unmatched bases: 9. CDR3 length equals 15 residues. Per germline, CDR1 KGHSH and CDR2 LQKENI. Here the CDR3 DNA reads TGTGCCAGCTCACTTACTCAGGGGGCGGAGAATGAGCAGTTCTTC. It encodes CASSLTQGAENEQFF.

The chain carries TRBV16 and TRBJ1-3, with 7 bases identical to TRBD1. The germline CDR1 and CDR2 sequences are KGHSY and FQNENV. This CDR3 has 13 amino acids. Germline trimming cut 4 bases from V and 7 bases from J; bases unmatched to any gene: 4. CDR3 in DNA: TGTGCCAGCAGCCTCGACAGGGCCAACACCATATATTTT. Its translation is CASSLDRANTIYF.

The chain is built from TRBV20-1 and TRBJ2-2; 12 bases match TRBD2. Looked up from germline, CDR1 is DFQATT and CDR2 is SNEGSKA (reference sequence). With 3 bases clipped from V and 5 bases from J, the junction kept 4 bases outside the gene matches. The CDR3 length is 15 residues. The CDR3 region has the DNA TGCAGTGCTAGTACTAGCGGGAGGATTACCGGGGAGCTGTTTTTT. Translated, it gives CSASTSGRITGELFF.

The rearrangement joins TRBV6-1 to TRBJ1-5; D remains ambiguous. This CDR3 is built from 13 residues. CDR1 is MNHNS, CDR2 SASEGT, per germline. The V end lost 2 bases, the J end lost 7 bases, and 9 bases lay between the germline ends. CDR3 bases: TGTGCCAGCAGTGAAATAACAGCCCAGCCCCAGCATTTT. Protein sequence: CASSEITAQPQHF.

V gene TRBV12-3 or TRBV12-4 combines with J gene TRBJ1-1; TRBD1 matches 9 bases. CDR3 length: 13 amino acids. Trimming removed 8 bases from V and 6 bases from J; junction bases left unmatched: 7. The DNA for the CDR3 is TGTGCCAGCCTACAGGGGGCGCGCGCTGAAGCTTTCTTT. Residues: CASLQGARAEAFF.

The genes are TRBV7-9 and TRBJ1-1; D is ambiguous. The CDR3 is 15 residues long. Trimming pared 1 base from V and 0 bases from J, leaving 9 bases between. The V gene's germline CDR1 is SEHNR and CDR2 FQNEAQ (reference sequence). The CDR3 sequence is CASSLVRSVNTEAFF. The CDR3 DNA reads as TGTGCCAGCAGCTTAGTCCGGAGTGTGAACACTGAAGCTTTCTTT.

The genes are TRBV28 and TRBJ1-4; TRBD1 matches at 9 bases. From germline, CDR1 is MDHEN and CDR2 SYDVKM. The CDR3 covers 15 residues. V lost 5 bases and J lost 7; bases outside the gene matches: 8. The CDR3 reads CASSITGGRGEKLFF. Here the CDR3 DNA reads TGTGCCAGCAGTATTACAGGGGGCCGGGGTGAAAAACTGTTTTTT.

V and J are TRBV5-1 and TRBJ1-5; a possible D gene is TRBD1 (6 bases). Trimming shortened V by 0 bases and J by 1 base, and 8 bases separated the two germline ends. CDR1 is SGHRS, CDR2 YFSETQ, per germline. The CDR3 consists of 15 residues. CDR3 amino acids: CASSLAGQSNQPQHF. In DNA, the CDR3 is TGCGCCAGCAGCTTGGCGGGACAAAGCAATCAGCCCCAGCATTTT.

This chain uses TRBV2 with TRBJ2-1; D unclear. The V and J ends lost 7 bases and 7 bases respectively, with 5 bases between them. Germline CDR1 and CDR2: SNHLY and FYNNEI. The length of the CDR3 is 10 residues. For the CDR3, the DNA is TGTGCCAGCACAGGAAATGAGCAGTTCTTC. The encoded protein is CASTGNEQFF.

The chain links TRBV15 to TRBJ1-5, with 8 positions matching TRBD1. CDR3 length: 16 residues. Germline-derived CDR1 and CDR2 are LNHNV and YYDKDF (reference sequence). The ends lost 3 bases at V and 0 bases at J; junction bases unmatched: 4. Here the CDR3 DNA reads TGTGCCACCAGCAGGACGGACAGGGTTAGCAATCAGCCCCAGCATTTT. Translated, it gives CATSRTDRVSNQPQHF.

The gene calls are TRBV4-2 and TRBJ2-6, with 12 bases that match TRBD1. V lost 0 bases and J lost 3; bases outside the gene matches: 9. CDR1 LGHNA and CDR2 YNFKEQ come from the germline V gene. This CDR3 spans 20 amino acids. In nucleotides, the CDR3 is TGTGCCAGCAGCCAAGAGGTCTCGGGACAGGGGGCGGGTGGGGCCAACGTCCTGACTTTC. This gives the protein CASSQEVSGQGAGGANVLTF.